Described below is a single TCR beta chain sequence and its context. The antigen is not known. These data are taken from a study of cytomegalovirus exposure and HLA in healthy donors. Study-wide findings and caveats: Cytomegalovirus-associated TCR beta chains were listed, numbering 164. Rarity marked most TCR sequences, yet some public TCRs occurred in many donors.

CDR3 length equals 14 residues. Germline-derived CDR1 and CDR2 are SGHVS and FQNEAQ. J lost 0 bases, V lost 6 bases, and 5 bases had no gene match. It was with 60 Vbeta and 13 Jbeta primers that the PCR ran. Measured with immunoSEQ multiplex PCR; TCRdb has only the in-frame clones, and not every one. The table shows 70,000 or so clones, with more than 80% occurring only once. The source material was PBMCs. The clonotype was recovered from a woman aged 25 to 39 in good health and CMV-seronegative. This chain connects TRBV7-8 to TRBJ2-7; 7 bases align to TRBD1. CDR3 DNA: TGTGCCAGCAGTCTGGGACAGTCCTCCTACGAGCAGTACTTC. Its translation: CASSLGQSSYEQYF. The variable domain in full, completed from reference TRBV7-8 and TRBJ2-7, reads GAGVSQSPRYKVAKRGQDVALRCDPISGHVSLFWYQQALGQGPEFLTYFQNEAQLDKSGLPSDRFFAERPEGSVSTLKIQRTQQEDSAVYLCASSLGQSSYEQYFGPGTRLTVT.